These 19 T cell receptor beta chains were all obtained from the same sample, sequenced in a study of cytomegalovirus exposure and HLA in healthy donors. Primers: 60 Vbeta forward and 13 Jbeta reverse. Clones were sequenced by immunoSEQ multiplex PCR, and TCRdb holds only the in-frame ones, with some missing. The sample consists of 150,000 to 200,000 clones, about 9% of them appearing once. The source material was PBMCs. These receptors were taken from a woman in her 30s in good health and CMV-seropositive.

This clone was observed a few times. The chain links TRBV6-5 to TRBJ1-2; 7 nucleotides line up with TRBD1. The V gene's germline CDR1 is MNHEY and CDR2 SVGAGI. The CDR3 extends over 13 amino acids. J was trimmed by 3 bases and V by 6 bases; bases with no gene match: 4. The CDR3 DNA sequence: TGTGCCAGCAGAGACAGGGATGACTATGGCTACACCTTC. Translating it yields CASRDRDDYGYTF.

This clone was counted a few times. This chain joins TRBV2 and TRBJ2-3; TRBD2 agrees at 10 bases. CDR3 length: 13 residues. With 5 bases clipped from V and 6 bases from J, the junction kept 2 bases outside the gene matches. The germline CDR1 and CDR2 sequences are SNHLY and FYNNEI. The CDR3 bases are TGTGCCAGCAGTAGCGGGAGGGCCGATACGCAGTATTTT. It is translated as CASSSGRADTQYF.

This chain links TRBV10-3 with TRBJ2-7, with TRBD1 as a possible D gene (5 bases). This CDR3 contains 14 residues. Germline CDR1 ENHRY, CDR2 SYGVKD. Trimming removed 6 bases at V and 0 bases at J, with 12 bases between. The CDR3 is CAIRNEDTSYEQYF. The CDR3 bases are TGTGCCATCAGAAACGAGGACACCTCCTACGAGCAGTACTTC.

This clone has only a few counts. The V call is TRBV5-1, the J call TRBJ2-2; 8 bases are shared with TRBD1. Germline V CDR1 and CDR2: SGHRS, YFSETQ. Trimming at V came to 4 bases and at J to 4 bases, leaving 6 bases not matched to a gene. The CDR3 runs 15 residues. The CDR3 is CASSPQTGVTGELFF. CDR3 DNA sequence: TGCGCCAGCAGCCCACAGACAGGGGTCACCGGGGAGCTGTTTTTT.

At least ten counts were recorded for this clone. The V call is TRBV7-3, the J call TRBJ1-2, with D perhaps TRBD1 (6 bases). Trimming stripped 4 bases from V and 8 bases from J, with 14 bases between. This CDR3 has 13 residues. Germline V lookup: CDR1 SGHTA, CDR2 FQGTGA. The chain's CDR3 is CASSSGGGSGYTF. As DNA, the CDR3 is TGTGCCAGCAGCTCCGGGGGGGGCAGCGGCTACACCTTC.

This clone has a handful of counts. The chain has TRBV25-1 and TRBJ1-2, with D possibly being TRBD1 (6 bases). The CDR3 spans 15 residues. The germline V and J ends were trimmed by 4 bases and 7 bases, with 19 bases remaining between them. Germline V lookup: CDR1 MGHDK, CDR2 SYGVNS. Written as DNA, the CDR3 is TGTGCCAGCAGTGCCCCCGGGGGGCAAATCCGTGGCTACACCTTC. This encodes CASSAPGGQIRGYTF.

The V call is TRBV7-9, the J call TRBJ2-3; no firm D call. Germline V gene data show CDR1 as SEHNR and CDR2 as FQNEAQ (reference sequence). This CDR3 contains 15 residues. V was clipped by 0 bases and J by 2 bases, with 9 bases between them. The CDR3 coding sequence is TGTGCCAGCAGCTTAGCGAGTTCTACCACAGATACGCAGTATTTT. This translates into CASSLASSTTDTQYF.

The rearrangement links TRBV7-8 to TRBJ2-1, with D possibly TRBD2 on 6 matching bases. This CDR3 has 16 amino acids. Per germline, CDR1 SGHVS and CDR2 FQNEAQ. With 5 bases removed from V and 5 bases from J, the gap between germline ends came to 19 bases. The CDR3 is CASSPTMRLGDNEQFF. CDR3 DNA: TGTGCCAGCAGCCCGACTATGAGACTAGGGGACAATGAGCAGTTCTTC.

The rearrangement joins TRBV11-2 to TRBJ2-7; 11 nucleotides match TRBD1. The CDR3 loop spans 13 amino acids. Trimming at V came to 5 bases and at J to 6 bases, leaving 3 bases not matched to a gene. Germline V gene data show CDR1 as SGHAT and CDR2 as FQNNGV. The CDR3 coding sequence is TGTGCCAGCAGCCCTGGGACAGGGGGCGAGCAGTACTTC. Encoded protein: CASSPGTGGEQYF.

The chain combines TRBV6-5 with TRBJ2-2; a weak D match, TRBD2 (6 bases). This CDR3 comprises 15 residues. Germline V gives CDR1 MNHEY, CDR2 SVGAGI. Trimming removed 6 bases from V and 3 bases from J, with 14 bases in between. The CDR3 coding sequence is TGTGCCAGCAGCTATTTCGGGGGTTACACCGGGGAGCTGTTTTTT. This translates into CASSYFGGYTGELFF.

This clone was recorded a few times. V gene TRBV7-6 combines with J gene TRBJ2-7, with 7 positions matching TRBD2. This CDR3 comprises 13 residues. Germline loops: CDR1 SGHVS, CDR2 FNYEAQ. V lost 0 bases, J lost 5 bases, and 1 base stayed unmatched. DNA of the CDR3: TGTGCCAGCAGCTTAGCTCTAGCGGACGAGCAGTACTTC. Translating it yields CASSLALADEQYF.

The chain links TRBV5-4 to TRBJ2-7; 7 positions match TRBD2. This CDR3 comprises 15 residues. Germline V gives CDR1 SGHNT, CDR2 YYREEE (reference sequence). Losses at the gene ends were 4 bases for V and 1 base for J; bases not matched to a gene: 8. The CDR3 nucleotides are TGTGCCAGCAGCCCCGGCGGGAGTCCATCCTACGAGCAGTACTTC. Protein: CASSPGGSPSYEQYF.

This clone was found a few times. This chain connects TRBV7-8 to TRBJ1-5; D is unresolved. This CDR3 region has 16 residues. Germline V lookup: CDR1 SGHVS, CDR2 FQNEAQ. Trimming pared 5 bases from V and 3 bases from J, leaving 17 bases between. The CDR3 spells CASSNVPGSSNQPQHF. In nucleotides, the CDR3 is TGTGCCAGCAGCAACGTCCCCGGGAGTTCCAATCAGCCCCAGCATTTT. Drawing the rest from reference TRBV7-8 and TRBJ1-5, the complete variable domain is GAGVSQSPRYKVAKRGQDVALRCDPISGHVSLFWYQQALGQGPEFLTYFQNEAQLDKSGLPSDRFFAERPEGSVSTLKIQRTQQEDSAVYLCASSNVPGSSNQPQHFGDGTRLSIL.

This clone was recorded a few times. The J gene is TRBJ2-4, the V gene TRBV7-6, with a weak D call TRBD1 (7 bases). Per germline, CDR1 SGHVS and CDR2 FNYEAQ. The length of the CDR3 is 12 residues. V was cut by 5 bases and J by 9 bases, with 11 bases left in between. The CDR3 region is CASSNQGGIQYF. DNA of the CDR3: TGTGCCAGCAGCAATCAGGGGGGCATTCAGTACTTC.

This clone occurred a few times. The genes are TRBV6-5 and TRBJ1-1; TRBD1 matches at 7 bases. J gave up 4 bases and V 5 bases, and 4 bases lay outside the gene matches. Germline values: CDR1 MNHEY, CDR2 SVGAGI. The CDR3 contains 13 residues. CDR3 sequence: CASSRGTVTEAFF. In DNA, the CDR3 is TGTGCCAGCAGTCGCGGGACAGTCACTGAAGCTTTCTTT.

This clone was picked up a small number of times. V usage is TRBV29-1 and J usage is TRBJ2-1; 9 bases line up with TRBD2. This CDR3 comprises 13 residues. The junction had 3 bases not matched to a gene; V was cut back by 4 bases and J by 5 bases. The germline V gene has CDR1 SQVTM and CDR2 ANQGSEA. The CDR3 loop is CSVGLAAHNEQFF. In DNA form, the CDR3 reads TGCAGCGTTGGACTAGCGGCTCACAATGAGCAGTTCTTC.

The CDR3 loop reads CASSEALRVSGANVLTF. The CDR3 nucleotides read TGTGCCAGCAGTGAAGCGCTTCGGGTCTCTGGGGCCAACGTCCTGACTTTC. This sequence joins TRBV2 and TRBJ2-6; D not certain. The V and J ends lost 0 bases and 0 bases respectively, with 9 bases between them. The CDR3 covers 17 residues. In germline, CDR1 is SNHLY, CDR2 FYNNEI.

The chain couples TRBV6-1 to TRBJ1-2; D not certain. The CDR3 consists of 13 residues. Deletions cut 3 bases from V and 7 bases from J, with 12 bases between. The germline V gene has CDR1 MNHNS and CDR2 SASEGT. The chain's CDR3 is CASSELYLSGYTF. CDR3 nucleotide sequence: TGTGCCAGCAGTGAGTTGTATCTCTCTGGCTACACCTTC.

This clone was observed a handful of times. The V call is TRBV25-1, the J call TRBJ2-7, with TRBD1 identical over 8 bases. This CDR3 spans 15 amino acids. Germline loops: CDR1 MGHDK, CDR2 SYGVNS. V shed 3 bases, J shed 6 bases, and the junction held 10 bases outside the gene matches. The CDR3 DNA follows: TGTGCCAGCAGTGAGACGACAGGGGAGTCTCTCGAGCAGTACTTC. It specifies CASSETTGESLEQYF.